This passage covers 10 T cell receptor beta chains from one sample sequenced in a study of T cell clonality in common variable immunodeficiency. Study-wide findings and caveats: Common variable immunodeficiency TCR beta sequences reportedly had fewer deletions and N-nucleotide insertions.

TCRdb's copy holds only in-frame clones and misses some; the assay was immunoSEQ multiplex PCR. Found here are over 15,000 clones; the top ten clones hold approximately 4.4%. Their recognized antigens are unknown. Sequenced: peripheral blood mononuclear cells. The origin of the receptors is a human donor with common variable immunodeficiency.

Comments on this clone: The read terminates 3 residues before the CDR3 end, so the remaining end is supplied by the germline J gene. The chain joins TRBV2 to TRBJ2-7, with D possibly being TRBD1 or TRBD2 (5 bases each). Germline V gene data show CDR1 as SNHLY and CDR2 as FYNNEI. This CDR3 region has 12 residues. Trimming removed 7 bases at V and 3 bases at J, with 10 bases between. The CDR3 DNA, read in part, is TGTGCCAGCAAGCAGGGAGTCTACGAG. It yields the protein CASKQGVYE. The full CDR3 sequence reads CASKQGVYEQYF.

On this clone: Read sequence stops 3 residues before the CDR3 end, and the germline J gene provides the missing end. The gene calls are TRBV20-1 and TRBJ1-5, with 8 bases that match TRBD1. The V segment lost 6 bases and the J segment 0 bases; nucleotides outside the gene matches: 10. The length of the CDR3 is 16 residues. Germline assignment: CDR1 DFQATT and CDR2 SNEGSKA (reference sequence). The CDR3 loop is CSAIGTGFDSNQPQHF. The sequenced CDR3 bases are TGCAGTGCAATCGGGACAGGCTTCGATAGCAATCAGCCC.

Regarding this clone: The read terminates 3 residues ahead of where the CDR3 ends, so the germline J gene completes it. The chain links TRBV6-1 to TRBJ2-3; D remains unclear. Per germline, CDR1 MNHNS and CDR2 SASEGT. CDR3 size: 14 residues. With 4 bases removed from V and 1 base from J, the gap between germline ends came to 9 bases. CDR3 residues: CASSATPGTDTQYF. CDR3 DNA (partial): TGTGCCAGCAGTGCTACTCCGGGCACAGATACG.

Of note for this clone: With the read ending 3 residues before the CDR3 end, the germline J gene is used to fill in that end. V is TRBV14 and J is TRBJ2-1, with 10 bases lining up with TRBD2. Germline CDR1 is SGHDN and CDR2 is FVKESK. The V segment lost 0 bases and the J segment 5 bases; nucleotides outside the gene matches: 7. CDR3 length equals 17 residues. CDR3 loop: CASSQDYLAGVHNEQFF. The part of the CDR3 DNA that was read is TGTGCCAGCAGCCAAGATTACCTAGCGGGAGTTCACAATGAG.

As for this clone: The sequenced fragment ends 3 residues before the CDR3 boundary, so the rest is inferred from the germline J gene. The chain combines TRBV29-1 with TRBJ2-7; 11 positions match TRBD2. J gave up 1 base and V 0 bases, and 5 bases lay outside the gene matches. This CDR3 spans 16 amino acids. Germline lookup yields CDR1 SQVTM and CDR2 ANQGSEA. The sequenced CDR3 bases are TGCAGCGTTGAAGATTCGGGGACTAGCGGTTCCTACGAG. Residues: CSVEDSGTSGSYE. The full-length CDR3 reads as CSVEDSGTSGSYEQYF.

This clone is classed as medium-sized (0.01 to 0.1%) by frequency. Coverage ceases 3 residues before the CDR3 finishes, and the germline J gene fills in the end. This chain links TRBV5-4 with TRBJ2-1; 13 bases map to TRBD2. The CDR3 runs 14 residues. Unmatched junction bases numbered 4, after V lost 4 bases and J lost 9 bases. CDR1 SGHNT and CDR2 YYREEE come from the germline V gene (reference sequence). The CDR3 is CASSPGLAGVEQFF. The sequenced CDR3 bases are TGTGCCAGCAGCCCCGGACTAGCGGGGGTTGAG.

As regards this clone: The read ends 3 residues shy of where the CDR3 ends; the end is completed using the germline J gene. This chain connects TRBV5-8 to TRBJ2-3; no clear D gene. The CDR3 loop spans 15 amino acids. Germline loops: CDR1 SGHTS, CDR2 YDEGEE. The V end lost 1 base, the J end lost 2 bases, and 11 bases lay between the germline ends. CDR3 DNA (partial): TGTGCCAGCAGCTTGTACCAGGCGATCACAGATACG. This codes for CASSLYQAITDT. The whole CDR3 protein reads CASSLYQAITDTQYF. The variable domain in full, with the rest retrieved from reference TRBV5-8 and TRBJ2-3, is EAGVTQSPTHLIKTRGQQATLRCSPISGHTSVYWYQQALGLGLQFLLWYDEGEERNRGNFPPRFSGRQFPNYSSELNVNALELEDSALYLCASSLYQAITDTQYFGPGTRLTVL.

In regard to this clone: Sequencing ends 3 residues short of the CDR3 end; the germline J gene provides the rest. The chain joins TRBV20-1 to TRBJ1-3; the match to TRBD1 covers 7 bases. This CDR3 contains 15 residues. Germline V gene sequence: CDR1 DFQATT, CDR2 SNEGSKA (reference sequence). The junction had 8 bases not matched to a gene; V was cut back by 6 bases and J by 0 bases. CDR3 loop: CSAMQGQNSGNTIYF. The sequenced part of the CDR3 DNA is TGCAGTGCGATGCAGGGACAGAACTCTGGAAACACC.

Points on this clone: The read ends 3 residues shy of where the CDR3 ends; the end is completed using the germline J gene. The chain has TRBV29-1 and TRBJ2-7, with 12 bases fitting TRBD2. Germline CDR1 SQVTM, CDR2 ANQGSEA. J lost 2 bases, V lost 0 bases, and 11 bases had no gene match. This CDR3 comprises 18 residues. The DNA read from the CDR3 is TGCAGCGTTGAAGATAGGGGATCGACTAGCGGGGGAACCTACGAG. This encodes CSVEDRGSTSGGTYE. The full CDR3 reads CSVEDRGSTSGGTYEQYF.

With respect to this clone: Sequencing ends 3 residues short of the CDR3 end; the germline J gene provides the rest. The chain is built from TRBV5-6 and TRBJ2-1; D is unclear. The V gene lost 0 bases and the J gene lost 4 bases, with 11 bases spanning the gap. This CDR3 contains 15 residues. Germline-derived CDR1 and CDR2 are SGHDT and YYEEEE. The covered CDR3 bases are TGTGCCAGCAGCTTGGTAGCCACTCAATACAATGAG. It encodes CASSLVATQYNE. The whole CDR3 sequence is CASSLVATQYNEQFF.